This is a list of T cell receptor beta chains from one sample in a study of technical replicates of blood from a handful of donors. The assay was immunoSEQ multiplex PCR, and TCRdb's table has in-frame clones only and misses some. The table includes about 84,000 clones, 85% to 95% detected once. Sequencing used T cells isolated from PBMCs. Source of these receptors: a human donor in good health. CDR3s include the opening cysteine and the closing phenylalanine or tryptophan. D genes are given only for firm matches. A row's size may be missing; if present it is once, few, many or a size class.

CDR3aa: CASSLEQGAQPQHF
CDR3nt: TGCGCCAGCAGCTTGGAGCAGGGTGCTCAGCCCCAGCATTTT
abundance: NA
v_gene: TRBV5-1
d_gene: NA
j_gene: TRBJ1-5

CDR3aa: CASRSAGTSPYEQYF
CDR3nt: TGTGCCAGTAGATCCGCCGGGACTAGCCCCTACGAGCAGTACTTC
abundance: NA
v_gene: TRBV19
d_gene: TRBD2
j_gene: TRBJ2-7

CDR3aa: CASSYRQGTYGYTF
CDR3nt: TGTGCCAGCTCCTACCGACAGGGGACTTATGGCTACACCTTC
abundance: NA
v_gene: TRBV2
d_gene: TRBD1
j_gene: TRBJ1-2

CDR3aa: CASSFDGTTSVTGELFF
CDR3nt: TGTGCCAGCAGCTTCGACGGGACTACAAGCGTGACCGGGGAGCTGTTTTTT
abundance: NA
v_gene: TRBV5-4
d_gene: TRBD2
j_gene: TRBJ2-2

CDR3aa: CASSHRTSGSYEQYF
CDR3nt: TGTGCCAGCAGCCATAGGACTAGCGGGAGTTACGAGCAGTACTTC
abundance: NA
v_gene: TRBV4-2
d_gene: TRBD2
j_gene: TRBJ2-7

CDR3aa: CASSLGIQRPTEAFF
CDR3nt: TGCGCCAGCAGCTTGGGAATTCAGCGGCCGACTGAAGCTTTCTTT
abundance: NA
v_gene: TRBV5-1
d_gene: NA
j_gene: TRBJ1-1

CDR3aa: CSVSSRRRGNEQFF
CDR3nt: TGCAGCGTTAGTTCTCGGAGGCGGGGGAATGAGCAGTTCTTC
abundance: NA
v_gene: TRBV29-1
d_gene: TRBD2
j_gene: TRBJ2-1

CDR3aa: CASSPRETTGELFF
CDR3nt: TGTGCCAGCTCACCGAGGGAGACTACCGGGGAGCTGTTTTTT
abundance: NA
v_gene: TRBV18
d_gene: NA
j_gene: TRBJ2-2

CDR3aa: CASSLSGGSTDTQYF
CDR3nt: TGTGCCAGCAGTCTTAGCGGAGGGAGCACAGATACGCAGTATTTT
abundance: NA
v_gene: TRBV6-5
d_gene: NA
j_gene: TRBJ2-3

CDR3aa: CASSLETGSLNPYNEQFF
CDR3nt: TGTGCCAGCAGCTTAGAGACAGGGTCTTTAAACCCTTACAATGAGCAGTTCTTC
abundance: NA
v_gene: TRBV7-8
d_gene: TRBD1
j_gene: TRBJ2-1

CDR3aa: CASSLQGTDTQYF
CDR3nt: TGCGCCAGCAGCTTACAGGGGACAGATACGCAGTATTTT
abundance: NA
v_gene: TRBV5-1
d_gene: TRBD1
j_gene: TRBJ2-3

CDR3aa: CASWQGARGYTF
CDR3nt: TGTGCCAGCTGGCAGGGGGCGCGAGGCTACACCTTC
abundance: NA
v_gene: TRBV2
d_gene: TRBD1
j_gene: TRBJ1-2

CDR3aa: CASRDRKGQSSYEQYF
CDR3nt: TGTGCCAGCCGAGACCGAAAAGGACAAAGTTCCTACGAGCAGTACTTC
abundance: NA
v_gene: TRBV2
d_gene: NA
j_gene: TRBJ2-7

CDR3aa: CASSIDSGNIQYF
CDR3nt: TGTGCCAGCAGTATAGATAGCGGAAACATTCAGTACTTC
abundance: NA
v_gene: TRBV2
d_gene: NA
j_gene: TRBJ2-4

CDR3aa: CASSQTAGEYGNTIYF
CDR3nt: TGCGCCAGCAGCCAGACCGCGGGGGAATACGGAAACACCATATATTTT
abundance: few
v_gene: TRBV4-1
d_gene: NA
j_gene: TRBJ1-3

CDR3aa: CASTSTGEEQYF
CDR3nt: TGTGCCAGCACCTCAACAGGGGAAGAGCAGTACTTC
abundance: NA
v_gene: TRBV7-6
d_gene: TRBD1
j_gene: TRBJ2-7

CDR3aa: CASSPQVQSTDTQYF
CDR3nt: TGTGCCAGCTCTCCCCAGGTTCAAAGCACAGATACGCAGTATTTT
abundance: NA
v_gene: TRBV18
d_gene: NA
j_gene: TRBJ2-3